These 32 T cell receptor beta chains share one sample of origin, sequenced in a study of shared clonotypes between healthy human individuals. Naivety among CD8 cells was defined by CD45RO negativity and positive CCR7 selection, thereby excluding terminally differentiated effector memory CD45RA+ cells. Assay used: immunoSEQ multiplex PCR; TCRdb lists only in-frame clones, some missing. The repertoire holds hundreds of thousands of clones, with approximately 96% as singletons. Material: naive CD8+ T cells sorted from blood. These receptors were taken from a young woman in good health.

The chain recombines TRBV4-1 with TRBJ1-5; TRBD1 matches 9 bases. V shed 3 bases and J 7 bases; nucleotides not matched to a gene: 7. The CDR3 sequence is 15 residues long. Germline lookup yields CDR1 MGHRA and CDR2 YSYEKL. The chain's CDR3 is CASSQGSGQGQPQHF. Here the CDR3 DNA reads TGCGCCAGCAGCCAGGGTTCAGGACAGGGGCAGCCCCAGCATTTT.

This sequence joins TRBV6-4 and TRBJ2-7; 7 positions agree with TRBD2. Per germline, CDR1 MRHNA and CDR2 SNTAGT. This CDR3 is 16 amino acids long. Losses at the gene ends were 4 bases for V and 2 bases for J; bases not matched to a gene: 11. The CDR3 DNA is TGTGCCAGCAGTGGAATGCTAGCGGTTCTCCCCTACGAGCAGTACTTC. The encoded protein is CASSGMLAVLPYEQYF.

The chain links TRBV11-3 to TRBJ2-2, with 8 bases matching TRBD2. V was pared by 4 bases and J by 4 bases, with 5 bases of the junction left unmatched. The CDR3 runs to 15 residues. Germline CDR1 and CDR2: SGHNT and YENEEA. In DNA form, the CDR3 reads TGTGCCAGCAGCTCAGCGGGAGATGGCACCGGGGAGCTGTTTTTT. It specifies CASSSAGDGTGELFF.

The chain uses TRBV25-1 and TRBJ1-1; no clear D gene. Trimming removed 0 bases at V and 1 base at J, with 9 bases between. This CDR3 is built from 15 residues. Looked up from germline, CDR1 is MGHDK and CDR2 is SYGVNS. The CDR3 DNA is TGTGCCAGCAGTGAATACGTGGGTAGGAACACTGAAGCTTTCTTT. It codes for CASSEYVGRNTEAFF. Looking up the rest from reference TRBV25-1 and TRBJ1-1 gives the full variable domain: EADIYQTPRYLVIGTGKKITLECSQTMGHDKMYWYQQDPGMELHLIHYSYGVNSTEKGDLSSESTVSRIRTEHFPLTLESARPSHTSQYLCASSEYVGRNTEAFFGQGTRLTVV.

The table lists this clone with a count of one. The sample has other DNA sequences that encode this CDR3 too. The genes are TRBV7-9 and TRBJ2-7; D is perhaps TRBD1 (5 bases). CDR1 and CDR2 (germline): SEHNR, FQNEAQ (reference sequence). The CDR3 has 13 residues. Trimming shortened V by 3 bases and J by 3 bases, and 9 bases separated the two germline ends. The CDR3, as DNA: TGTGCCAGCAGCTTCGACAGAGACTACGAGCAGTACTTC. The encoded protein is CASSFDRDYEQYF.

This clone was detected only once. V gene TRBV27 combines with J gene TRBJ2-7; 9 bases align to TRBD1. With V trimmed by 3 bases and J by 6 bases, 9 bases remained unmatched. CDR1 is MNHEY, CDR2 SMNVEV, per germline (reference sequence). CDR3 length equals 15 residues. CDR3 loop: CASSLSPGTGTEQYF. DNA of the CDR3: TGTGCCAGCAGTTTGTCCCCCGGGACAGGGACCGAGCAGTACTTC.

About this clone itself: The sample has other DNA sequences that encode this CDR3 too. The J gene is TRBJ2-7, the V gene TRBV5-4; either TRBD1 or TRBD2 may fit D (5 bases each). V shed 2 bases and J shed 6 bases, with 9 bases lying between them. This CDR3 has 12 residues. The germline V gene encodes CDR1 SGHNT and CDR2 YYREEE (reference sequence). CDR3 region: CASSFGGGEQYF. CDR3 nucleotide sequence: TGTGCCAGCAGCTTTGGGGGTGGCGAGCAGTACTTC.

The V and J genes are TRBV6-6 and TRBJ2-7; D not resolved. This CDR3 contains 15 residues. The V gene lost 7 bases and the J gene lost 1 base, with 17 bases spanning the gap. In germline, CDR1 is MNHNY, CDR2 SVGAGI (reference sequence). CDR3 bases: TGTGCCAGCATGCCAGGCATGCTGGCATCCTACGAGCAGTACTTC. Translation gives CASMPGMLASYEQYF.

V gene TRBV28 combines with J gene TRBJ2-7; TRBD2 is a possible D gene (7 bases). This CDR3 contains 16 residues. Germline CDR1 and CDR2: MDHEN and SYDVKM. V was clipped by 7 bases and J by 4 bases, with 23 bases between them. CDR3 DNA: TGTGCCAGCAATTCCCGGGGGGACACACGTTGGTACGAGCAGTACTTC. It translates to CASNSRGDTRWYEQYF.

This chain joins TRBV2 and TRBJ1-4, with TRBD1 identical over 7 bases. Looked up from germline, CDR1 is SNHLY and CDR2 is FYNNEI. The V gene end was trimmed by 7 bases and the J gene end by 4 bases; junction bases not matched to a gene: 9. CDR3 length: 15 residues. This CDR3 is CASMRTGENNEKLFF. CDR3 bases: TGTGCCAGCATGAGGACAGGTGAAAATAATGAAAAACTGTTTTTT.

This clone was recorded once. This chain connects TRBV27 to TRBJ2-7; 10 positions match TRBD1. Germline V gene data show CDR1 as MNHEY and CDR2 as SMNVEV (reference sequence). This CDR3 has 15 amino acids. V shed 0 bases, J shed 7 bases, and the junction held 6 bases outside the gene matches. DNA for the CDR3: TGTGCCAGCAGTTTATCGGGGACAGGGGTGAGAGAGCAGTACTTC. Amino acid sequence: CASSLSGTGVREQYF.

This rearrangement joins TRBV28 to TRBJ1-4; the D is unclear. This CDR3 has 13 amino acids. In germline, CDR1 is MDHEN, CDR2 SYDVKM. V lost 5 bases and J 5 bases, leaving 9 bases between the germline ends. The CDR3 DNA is TGTGCCAGCAGTACCATTGGCAATGAAAAACTGTTTTTT. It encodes CASSTIGNEKLFF.

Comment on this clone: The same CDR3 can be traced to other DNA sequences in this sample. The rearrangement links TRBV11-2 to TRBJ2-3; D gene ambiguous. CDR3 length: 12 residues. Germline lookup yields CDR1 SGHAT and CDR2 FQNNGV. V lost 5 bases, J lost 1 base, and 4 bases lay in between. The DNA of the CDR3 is TGTGCCAGCAGCCTGGGCACAGATACGCAGTATTTT. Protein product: CASSLGTDTQYF.

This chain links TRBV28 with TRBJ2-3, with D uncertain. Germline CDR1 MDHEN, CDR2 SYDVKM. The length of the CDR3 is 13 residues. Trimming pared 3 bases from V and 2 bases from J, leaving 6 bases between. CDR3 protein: CASSFDPTDTQYF. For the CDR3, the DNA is TGTGCCAGCAGTTTCGACCCCACAGATACGCAGTATTTT.

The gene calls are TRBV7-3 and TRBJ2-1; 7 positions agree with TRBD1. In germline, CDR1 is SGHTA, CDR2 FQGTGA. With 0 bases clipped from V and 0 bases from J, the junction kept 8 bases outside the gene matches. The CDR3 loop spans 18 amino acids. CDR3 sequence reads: CASSLTPTGKSSYNEQFF. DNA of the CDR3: TGTGCCAGCAGCTTAACTCCGACAGGGAAGAGCTCCTACAATGAGCAGTTCTTC.

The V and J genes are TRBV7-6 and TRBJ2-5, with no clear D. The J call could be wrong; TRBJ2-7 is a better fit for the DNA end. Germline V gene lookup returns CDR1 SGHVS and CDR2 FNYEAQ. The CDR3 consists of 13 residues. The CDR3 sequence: CASSSDRSYEQYF. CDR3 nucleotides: TGTGCCAGCAGCTCTGACCGGTCCTACGAGCAGTACTTC.

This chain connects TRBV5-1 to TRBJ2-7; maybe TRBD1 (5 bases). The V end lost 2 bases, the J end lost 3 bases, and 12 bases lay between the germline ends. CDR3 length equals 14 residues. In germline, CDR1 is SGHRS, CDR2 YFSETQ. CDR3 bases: TGCGCCAGCAGCTTAGAAGGGGCGCGCTACGAGCAGTACTTC. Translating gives CASSLEGARYEQYF.

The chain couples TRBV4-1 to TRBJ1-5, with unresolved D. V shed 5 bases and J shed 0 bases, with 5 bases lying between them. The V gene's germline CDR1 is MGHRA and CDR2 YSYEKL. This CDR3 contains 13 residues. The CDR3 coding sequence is TGCGCCAGCAGCTACCGTAGCAATCAGCCCCAGCATTTT. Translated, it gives CASSYRSNQPQHF.

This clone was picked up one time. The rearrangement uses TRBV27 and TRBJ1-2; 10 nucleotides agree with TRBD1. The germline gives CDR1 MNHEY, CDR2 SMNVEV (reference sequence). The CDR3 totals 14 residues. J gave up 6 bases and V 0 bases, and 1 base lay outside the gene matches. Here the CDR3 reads CASSLSGTGDGYTF. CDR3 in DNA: TGTGCCAGCAGTTTATCTGGGACAGGGGATGGCTACACCTTC.

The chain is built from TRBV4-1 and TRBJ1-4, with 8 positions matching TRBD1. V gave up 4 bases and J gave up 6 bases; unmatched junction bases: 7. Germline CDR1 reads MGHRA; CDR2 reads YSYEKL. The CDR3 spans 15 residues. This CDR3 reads CASSPRDRRDEKLFF. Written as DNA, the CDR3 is TGCGCCAGCAGCCCCAGGGACAGGAGGGATGAAAAACTGTTTTTT.

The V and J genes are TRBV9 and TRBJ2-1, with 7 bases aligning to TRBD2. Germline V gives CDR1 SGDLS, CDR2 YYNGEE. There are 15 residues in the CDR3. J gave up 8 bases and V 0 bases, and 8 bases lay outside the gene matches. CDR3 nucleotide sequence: TGTGCCAGCAGCGTAGAGGGCGGGAGTAAGGATGAGCAGTTCTTC. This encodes CASSVEGGSKDEQFF. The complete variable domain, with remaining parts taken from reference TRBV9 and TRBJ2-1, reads DSGVTQTPKHLITATGQRVTLRCSPRSGDLSVYWYQQSLDQGLQFLIQYYNGEERAKGNILERFSAQQFPDLHSELNLSSLELGDSALYFCASSVEGGSKDEQFFGPGTRLTVL.

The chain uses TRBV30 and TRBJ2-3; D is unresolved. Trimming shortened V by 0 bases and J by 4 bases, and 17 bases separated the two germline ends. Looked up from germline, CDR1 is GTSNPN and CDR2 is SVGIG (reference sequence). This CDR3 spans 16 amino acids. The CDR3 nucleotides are TGTGCCTGGAGTGTACGGAATCGTCTAGGCTCAGATACGCAGTATTTT. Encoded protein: CAWSVRNRLGSDTQYF.

The CDR3 DNA follows: TGTGCCAGCAGCCCCCCAGGCGGGACATGGAGGGGGTCGGCAGATACGCAGTATTTT. It translates to CASSPPGGTWRGSADTQYF. V is TRBV7-9 and J is TRBJ2-3; D possibly matches TRBD1 or TRBD2 (6 bases each). V was pared by 5 bases and J by 4 bases, with 28 bases between. CDR1 is SEHNR and CDR2 is FQNEAQ in the germline V gene (reference sequence). The CDR3 is 19 amino acids.

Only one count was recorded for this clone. This CDR3 is CSVLRTGGYEQYF. DNA for the CDR3: TGCAGCGTTTTACGGACAGGGGGTTACGAGCAGTACTTC. V is TRBV29-1 and J is TRBJ2-7; TRBD1 aligns across 10 bases. V was clipped by 5 bases and J by 4 bases; unmatched bases: 5. The CDR3 length is 13 residues. Germline CDR1 reads SQVTM; CDR2 reads ANQGSEA.

In nucleotides, the CDR3 is TGTGCCAGCAGCTATCGGGGCGACTACGAGCAGTACTTC. Translating gives CASSYRGDYEQYF. V is TRBV11-2 and J is TRBJ2-7; the D call may be TRBD1 or TRBD2 (5 bases each). The CDR3 length is 13 residues. CDR1 and CDR2 from the germline V gene are SGHAT and FQNNGV. V gave up 4 bases and J gave up 3 bases, with 10 bases separating them. Based on the CDR3 plus reference TRBV11-2 and TRBJ2-7, the full variable domain is EAGVAQSPRYKIIEKRQSVAFWCNPISGHATLYWYQQILGQGPKLLIQFQNNGVVDDSQLPKDRFSAERLKGVDSTLKIQPAKLEDSAVYLCASSYRGDYEQYFGPGTRLTVT.

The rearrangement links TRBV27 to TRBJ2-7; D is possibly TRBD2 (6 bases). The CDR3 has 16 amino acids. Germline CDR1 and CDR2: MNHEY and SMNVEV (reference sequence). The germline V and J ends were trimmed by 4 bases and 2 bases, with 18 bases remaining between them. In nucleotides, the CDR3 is TGTGCCAGCAGTTCAAGCTTAGCGGAATCCGCCTACGAGCAGTACTTC. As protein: CASSSSLAESAYEQYF.

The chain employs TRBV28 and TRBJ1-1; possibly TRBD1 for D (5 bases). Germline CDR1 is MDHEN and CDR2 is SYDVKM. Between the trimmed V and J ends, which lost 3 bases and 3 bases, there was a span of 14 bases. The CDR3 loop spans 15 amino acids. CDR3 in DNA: TGTGCCAGCAGTTTCGGCCCAGGGAAGGACACTGAAGCTTTCTTT. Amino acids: CASSFGPGKDTEAFF.

For the CDR3, the DNA is TGTGCCAGCAGTTTAAAAGGGACAGGGGCCTCCTACGAGCAGTACTTC. Translation gives CASSLKGTGASYEQYF. The chain has TRBV27 and TRBJ2-7; 10 nucleotides line up with TRBD1. V lost 2 bases to trimming and J lost 0 bases; unmatched junction nucleotides: 4. Germline V gene data show CDR1 as MNHEY and CDR2 as SMNVEV (reference sequence). The length of the CDR3 is 16 residues.

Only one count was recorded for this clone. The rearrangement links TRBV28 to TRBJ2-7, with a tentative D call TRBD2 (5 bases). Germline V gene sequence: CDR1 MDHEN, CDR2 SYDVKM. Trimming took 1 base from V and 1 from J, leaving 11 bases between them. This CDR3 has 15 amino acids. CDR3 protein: CASSLSRLRSYEQYF. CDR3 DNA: TGTGCCAGCAGTTTATCTCGACTACGGTCCTACGAGCAGTACTTC.

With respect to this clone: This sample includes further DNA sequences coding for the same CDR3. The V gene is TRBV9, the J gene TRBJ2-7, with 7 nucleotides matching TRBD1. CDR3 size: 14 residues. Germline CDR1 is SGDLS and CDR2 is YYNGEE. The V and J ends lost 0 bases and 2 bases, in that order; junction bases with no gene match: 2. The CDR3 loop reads CASSVATGAYEQYF. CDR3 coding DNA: TGTGCCAGCAGCGTAGCAACAGGGGCCTACGAGCAGTACTTC.

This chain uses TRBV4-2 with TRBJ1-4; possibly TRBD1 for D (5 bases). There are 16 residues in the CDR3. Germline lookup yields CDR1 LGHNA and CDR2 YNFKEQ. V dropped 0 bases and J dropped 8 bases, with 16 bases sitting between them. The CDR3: CASSQEESGMGEKLFF. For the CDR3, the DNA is TGTGCCAGCAGCCAAGAAGAGTCAGGGATGGGCGAAAAACTGTTTTTT.

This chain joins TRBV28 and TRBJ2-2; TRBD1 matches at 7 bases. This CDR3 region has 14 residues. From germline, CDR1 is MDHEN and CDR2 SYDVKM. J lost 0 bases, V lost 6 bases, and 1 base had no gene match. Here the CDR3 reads CASRGQSNTGELFF. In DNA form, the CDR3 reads TGTGCCAGCAGGGGACAGTCGAACACCGGGGAGCTGTTTTTT.